These 3 T cell receptor beta chains came from one sample sequenced in a study of identical twins. TCRdb independently ran MiXCR on the 5' RACE reads; one entry per CDR3 protein. The data hold about 450,000 distinct CDR3 sequences, with under 20% observed a single time. The specimen was naive T cells sorted from blood. These receptor sequences come from a man in his fifties or sixties in good health.

This clonotype showed up just a few times. The CDR3 sequence: CASSSGRNSNQPQHF. The CDR3 bases are TGTGCCAGCAGCTCCGGACGGAATAGCAATCAGCCCCAGCATTTT. This chain joins TRBV4-2 and TRBJ1-5; D gene ambiguous. The CDR3 has 15 residues. Germline V lookup: CDR1 LGHNA, CDR2 YNFKEQ. Trimming took off 5 bases at V and 0 bases at J, with 11 bases between the two ends.

This chain uses TRBV20-1 with TRBJ1-3, with 9 bases fitting TRBD1. Germline lookup yields CDR1 DFQATT and CDR2 SNEGSKA (reference sequence). The CDR3 consists of 14 residues. Trimming cost V 5 bases and J 6 bases; bases outside gene matches: 8. The CDR3 here is CSAQQDRGLNTIYF. The DNA of the CDR3 is TGCAGTGCTCAACAGGACAGGGGTTTAAACACCATATATTTT.

This clonotype has a handful of counts. This chain joins TRBV20-1 and TRBJ2-3, with 7 positions matching TRBD1. The CDR3 consists of 16 residues. J was trimmed by 4 bases and V by 5 bases; bases with no gene match: 15. CDR1 is DFQATT, CDR2 SNEGSKA, per germline (reference sequence). The CDR3 loop reads CSAPWVTGWFADTQYF. As DNA, the CDR3 is TGCAGTGCTCCTTGGGTGACAGGGTGGTTCGCAGATACGCAGTATTTT.